The following is a TCR beta chain sequence with its context. The template used for profiling TCR beta VDJ and CDR3 was genomic DNA. Using its own MiXCR run on the reads, TCRdb lists one record per CDR3 protein. The sample includes fewer than 250,000 distinct CDR3 sequences, approximately 49% of them seen just once. The data were taken from a study of CD8+CD57+ T cells in acquired aplastic anemia. The CDR3 has 16 amino acids. V was cut by 6 bases and J by 3 bases, with 23 bases left in between. Germline-derived CDR1 and CDR2 are SQVTM and ANQGSEA. The specimen was sorted CD4+, CD8+, or CD8+CD57+ T cells (not recorded which) from PBMCs. The sequence was obtained from a human donor in good health, serving as a control. The V call is TRBV29-1, the J call TRBJ1-1; the D is unclear. The CDR3 nucleotides are TGCAGCGTGACATACATCCTGGGGAAGCCTGACACTGAAGCTTTCTTT. It encodes CSVTYILGKPDTEAFF.